The source of this TCR beta chain is a study of control samples from healthy donors and cancer patients. Clones were sequenced by immunoSEQ multiplex PCR, and TCRdb holds only the in-frame ones, with some missing. The sample yields about 55,000 clones, about 96% seen once. Between the trimmed V and J ends, which lost 1 base and 4 bases, there was a span of 4 bases. The CDR3 is 12 residues long. Looked up from germline, CDR1 is MDHEN and CDR2 is SYDVKM. Sequences were obtained from blood. This receptor was identified in a woman in her late teens or twenties in good health. The rearrangement links TRBV28 to TRBJ1-2; D remains unclear. CDR3 bases: TGTGCCAGCAGTTTATTGGGCTATGGCTACACCTTC. This translates into CASSLLGYGYTF.